This TCR beta chain was identified in a study of CD8+ T cells in alopecia areata. As to treatment: oral pan-JAK inhibitor, 5-10 mg twice daily. Peripheral blood and lesional scalp punch biopsies came from alopecia areata patients. V dropped 2 bases and J dropped 0 bases, with 17 bases sitting between them. Germline assignment: CDR1 SEHNR and CDR2 FQNEAQ (reference sequence). This CDR3 has 18 amino acids. Following RNA extraction, reverse transcription yielded cDNA that acted as the sequencing template. The method was immunoSEQ multiplex PCR; TCRdb's version includes in-frame clones alone and lacks a portion of them. The table lists about 120,000 clones, roughly 63% of them singletons, with nearly 30% in the top ten.

This clonotype was obtained from a human donor with alopecia areata. The chain employs TRBV7-9 and TRBJ2-1; possibly TRBD2 for D (6 bases). The sequencing here drew on CD8+ T cells sorted from blood, taken at week 4, from a patient treated with tofacitinib. The CDR3 nucleotides are TGTGCCAGCAGCTTAACGATAGCGGAGAAGGGCTCCTACAATGAGCAGTTCTTC. The encoded protein is CASSLTIAEKGSYNEQFF.